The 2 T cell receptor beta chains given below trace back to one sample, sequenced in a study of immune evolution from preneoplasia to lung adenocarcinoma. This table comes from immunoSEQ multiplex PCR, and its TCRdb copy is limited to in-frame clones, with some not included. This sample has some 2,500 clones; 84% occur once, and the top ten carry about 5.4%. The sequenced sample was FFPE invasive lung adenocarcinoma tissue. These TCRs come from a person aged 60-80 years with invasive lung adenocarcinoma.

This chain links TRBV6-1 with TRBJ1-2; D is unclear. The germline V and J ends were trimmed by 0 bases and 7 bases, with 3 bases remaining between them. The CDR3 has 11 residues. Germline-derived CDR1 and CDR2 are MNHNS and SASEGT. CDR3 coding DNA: TGTGCCAGCAGTGAAGCTGGTGGCTACACCTTC. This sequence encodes CASSEAGGYTF.

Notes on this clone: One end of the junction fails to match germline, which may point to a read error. CDR3 bases: TGCCTCTCAAGGTATGGGGCGGACACTGAAGCTTTCTTT. Protein: CLSRYGADTEAFF. V and J are TRBV2 and TRBJ1-1, with TRBD1 as a possible D gene (5 bases). This CDR3 is 13 amino acids long. CDR1 and CDR2 from the germline V gene are SNHLY and FYNNEI. Looking up the rest from reference TRBV2 and TRBJ1-1 gives the full variable domain: EPEVTQTPSHQVTQMGQEVILRCVPISNHLYFYWYRQILGQKVEFLVSFYNNEISEKSEIFDDQFSVERPDGSNFTLKIRSTKLEDSAMYFCLSRYGADTEAFFGQGTRLTVV.